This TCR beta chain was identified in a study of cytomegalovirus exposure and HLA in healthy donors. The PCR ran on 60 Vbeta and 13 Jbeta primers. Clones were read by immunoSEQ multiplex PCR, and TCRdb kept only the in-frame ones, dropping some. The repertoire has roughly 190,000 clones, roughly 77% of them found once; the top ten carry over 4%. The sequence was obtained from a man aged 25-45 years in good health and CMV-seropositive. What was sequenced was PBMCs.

The CDR3 DNA reads as TGTGCCAGCAGCAAACCAGGGGCCTATGGCTACACCTTC. Protein: CASSKPGAYGYTF. The genes are TRBV6-5 and TRBJ1-2; a possible D gene is TRBD1 (6 bases). Germline CDR1 reads MNHEY; CDR2 reads SVGAGI. V lost 6 bases and J 4 bases, leaving 12 bases between the germline ends. The CDR3 has 13 residues.